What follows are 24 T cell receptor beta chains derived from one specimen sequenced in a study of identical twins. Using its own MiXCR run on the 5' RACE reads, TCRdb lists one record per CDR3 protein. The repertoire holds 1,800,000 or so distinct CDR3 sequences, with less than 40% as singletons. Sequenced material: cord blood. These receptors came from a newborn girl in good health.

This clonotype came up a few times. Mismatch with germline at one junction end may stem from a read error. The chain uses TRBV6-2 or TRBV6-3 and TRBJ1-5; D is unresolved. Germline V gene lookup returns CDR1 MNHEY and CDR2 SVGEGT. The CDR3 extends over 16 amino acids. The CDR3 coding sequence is TGTGCCAGCAGCTACTCCGGGATCGGATCGTCGCAGCCCCAGCATTTT. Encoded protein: CASSYSGIGSSQPQHF.

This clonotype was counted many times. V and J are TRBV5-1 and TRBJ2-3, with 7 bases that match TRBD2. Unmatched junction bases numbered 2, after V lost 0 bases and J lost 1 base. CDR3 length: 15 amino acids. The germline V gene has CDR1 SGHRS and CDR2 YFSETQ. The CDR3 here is CASSLALAGTDTQYF. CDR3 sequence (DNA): TGCGCCAGCAGCTTGGCCCTAGCGGGCACAGATACGCAGTATTTT.

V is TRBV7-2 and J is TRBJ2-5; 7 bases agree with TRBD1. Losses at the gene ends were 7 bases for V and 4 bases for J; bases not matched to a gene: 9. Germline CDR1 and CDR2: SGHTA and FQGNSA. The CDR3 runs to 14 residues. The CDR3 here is CASTPTTGSETQYF. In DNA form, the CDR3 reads TGTGCCAGCACCCCAACGACAGGGTCAGAGACCCAGTACTTC.

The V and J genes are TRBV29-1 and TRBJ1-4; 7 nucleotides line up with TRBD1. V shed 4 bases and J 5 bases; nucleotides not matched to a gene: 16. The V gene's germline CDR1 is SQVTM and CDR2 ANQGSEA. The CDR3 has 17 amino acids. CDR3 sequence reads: CSVAGTVTPHLNEKLFF. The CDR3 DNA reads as TGCAGCGTTGCCGGGACAGTGACACCACACCTAAATGAAAAACTGTTTTTT.

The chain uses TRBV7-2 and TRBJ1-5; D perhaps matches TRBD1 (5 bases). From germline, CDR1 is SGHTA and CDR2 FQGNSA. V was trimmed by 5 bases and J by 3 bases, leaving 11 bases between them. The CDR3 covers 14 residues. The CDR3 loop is CASSTQVSNQPQHF. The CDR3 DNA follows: TGTGCCAGCAGCACACAGGTTTCCAATCAGCCCCAGCATTTT.

The CDR3 DNA reads TGTGCCAGCACCATGGACAGGGCGAACACTGAAGCTTTCTTT. Its protein product is CASTMDRANTEAFF. The chain employs TRBV2 and TRBJ1-1, with TRBD1 matching 8 bases. Per the germline V gene, CDR1 is SNHLY and CDR2 is FYNNEI. This CDR3 has 14 residues. Unmatched junction bases numbered 5, after V lost 7 bases and J lost 1 base. Full variable domain (rest looked up from reference TRBV2 and TRBJ1-1): EPEVTQTPSHQVTQMGQEVILRCVPISNHLYFYWYRQILGQKVEFLVSFYNNEISEKSEIFDDQFSVERPDGSNFTLKIRSTKLEDSAMYFCASTMDRANTEAFFGQGTRLTVV.

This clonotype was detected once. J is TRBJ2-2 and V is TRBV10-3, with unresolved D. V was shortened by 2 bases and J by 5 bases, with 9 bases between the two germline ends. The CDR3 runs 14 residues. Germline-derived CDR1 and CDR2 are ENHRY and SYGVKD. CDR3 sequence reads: CAISEIVGTGELFF. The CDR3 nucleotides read TGTGCCATCAGTGAGATTGTGGGAACCGGGGAGCTGTTTTTT.

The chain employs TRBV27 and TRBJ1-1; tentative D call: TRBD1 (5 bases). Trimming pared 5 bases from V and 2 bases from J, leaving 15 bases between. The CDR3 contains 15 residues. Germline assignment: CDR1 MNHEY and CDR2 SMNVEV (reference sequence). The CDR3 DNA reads TGTGCCAGCAGTCCCCCTGGGGCTCCAAACACTGAAGCTTTCTTT. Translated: CASSPPGAPNTEAFF.

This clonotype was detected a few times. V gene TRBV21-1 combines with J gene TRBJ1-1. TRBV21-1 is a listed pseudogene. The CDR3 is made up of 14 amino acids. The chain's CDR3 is CASSNRTVNTEAFF. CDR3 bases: TGTGCCAGCAGCAACAGGACGGTGAACACTGAAGCTTTCTTT.

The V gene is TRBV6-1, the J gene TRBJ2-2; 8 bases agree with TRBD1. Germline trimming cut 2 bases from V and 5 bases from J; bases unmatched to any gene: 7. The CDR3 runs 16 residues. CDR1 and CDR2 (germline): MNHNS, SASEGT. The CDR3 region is CASSEPRTGKTGELFF. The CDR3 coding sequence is TGTGCCAGCAGTGAACCGCGGACAGGGAAAACCGGGGAGCTGTTTTTT.

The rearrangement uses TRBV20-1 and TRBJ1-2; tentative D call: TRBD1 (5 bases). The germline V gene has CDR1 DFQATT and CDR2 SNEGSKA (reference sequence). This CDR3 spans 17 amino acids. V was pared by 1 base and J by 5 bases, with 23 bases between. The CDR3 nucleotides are TGCAGTGCTAGAGTCCCACGATCCATACAGGTTATGTATGGCTACACCTTC. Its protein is CSARVPRSIQVMYGYTF.

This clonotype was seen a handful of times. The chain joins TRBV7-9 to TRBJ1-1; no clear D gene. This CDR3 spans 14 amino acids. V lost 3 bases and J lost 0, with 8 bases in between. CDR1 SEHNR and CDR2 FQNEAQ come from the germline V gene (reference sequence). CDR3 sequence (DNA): TGTGCCAGCAGCTTTGAGACAATGAACACTGAAGCTTTCTTT. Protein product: CASSFETMNTEAFF. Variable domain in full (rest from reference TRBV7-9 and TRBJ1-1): DTGVSQNPRHKITKRGQNVTFRCDPISEHNRLYWYRQTLGQGPEFLTYFQNEAQLEKSRLLSDRFSAERPKGSFSTLEIQRTEQGDSAMYLCASSFETMNTEAFFGQGTRLTVV.

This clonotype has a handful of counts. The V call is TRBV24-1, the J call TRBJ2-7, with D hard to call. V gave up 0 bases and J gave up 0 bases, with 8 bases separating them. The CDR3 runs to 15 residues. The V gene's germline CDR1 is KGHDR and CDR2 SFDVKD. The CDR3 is CATSDLQASSYEQYF. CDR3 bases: TGTGCCACCAGTGATTTGCAGGCCAGCTCCTACGAGCAGTACTTC.

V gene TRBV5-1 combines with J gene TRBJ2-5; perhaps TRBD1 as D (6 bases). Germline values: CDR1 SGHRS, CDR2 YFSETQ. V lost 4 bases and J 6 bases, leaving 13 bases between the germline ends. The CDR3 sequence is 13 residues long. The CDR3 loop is CASSGRDIQTQYF. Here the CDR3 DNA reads TGCGCCAGCAGCGGACGGGACATCCAGACCCAGTACTTC.

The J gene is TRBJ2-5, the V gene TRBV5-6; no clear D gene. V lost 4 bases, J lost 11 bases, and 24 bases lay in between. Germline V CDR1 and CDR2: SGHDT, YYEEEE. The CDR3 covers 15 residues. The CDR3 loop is CASSPTVIPTMGQYF. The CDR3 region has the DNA TGTGCCAGCAGCCCTACAGTCATCCCTACAATGGGGCAGTACTTC.

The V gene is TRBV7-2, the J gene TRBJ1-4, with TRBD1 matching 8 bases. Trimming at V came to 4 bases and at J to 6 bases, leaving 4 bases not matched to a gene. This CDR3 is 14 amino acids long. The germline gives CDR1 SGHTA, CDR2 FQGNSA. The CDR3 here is CASSSYRGDEKLFF. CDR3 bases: TGTGCCAGCAGCTCTTACAGGGGGGATGAAAAACTGTTTTTT.

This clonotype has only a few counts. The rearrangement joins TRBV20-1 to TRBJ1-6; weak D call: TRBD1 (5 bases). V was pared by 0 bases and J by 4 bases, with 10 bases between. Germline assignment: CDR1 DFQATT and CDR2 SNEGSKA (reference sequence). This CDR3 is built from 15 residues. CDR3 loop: CSARDGGGYNSPLHF. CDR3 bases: TGCAGTGCTAGAGATGGCGGGGGATATAATTCACCCCTCCACTTT.

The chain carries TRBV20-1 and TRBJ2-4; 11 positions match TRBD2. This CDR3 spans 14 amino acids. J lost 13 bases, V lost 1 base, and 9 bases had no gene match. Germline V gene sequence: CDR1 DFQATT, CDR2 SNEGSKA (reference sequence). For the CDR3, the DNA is TGCAGTGCTAGAGGGACTAGCGGGTTCTTAGAGCAGTACTTC. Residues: CSARGTSGFLEQYF.

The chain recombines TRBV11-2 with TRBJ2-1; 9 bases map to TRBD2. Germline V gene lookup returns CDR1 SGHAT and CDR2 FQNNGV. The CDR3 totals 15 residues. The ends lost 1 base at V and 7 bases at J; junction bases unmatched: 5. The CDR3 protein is CASSLAVAGVNEQFF. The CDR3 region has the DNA TGTGCCAGCAGCTTAGCGGTAGCGGGAGTTAATGAGCAGTTCTTC.

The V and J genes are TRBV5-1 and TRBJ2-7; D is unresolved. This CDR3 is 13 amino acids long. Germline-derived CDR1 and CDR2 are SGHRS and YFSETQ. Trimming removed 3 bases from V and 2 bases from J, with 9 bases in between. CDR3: CASSYEAPYEQYF. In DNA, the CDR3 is TGCGCCAGCAGCTATGAGGCACCCTACGAGCAGTACTTC.

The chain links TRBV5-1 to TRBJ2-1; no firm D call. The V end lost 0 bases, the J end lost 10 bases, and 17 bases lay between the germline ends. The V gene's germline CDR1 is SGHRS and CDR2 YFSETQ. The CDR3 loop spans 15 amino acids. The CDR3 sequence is CASSLAHTTPIEQFF. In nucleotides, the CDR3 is TGCGCCAGCAGCTTGGCGCACACCACCCCTATAGAGCAGTTCTTC.

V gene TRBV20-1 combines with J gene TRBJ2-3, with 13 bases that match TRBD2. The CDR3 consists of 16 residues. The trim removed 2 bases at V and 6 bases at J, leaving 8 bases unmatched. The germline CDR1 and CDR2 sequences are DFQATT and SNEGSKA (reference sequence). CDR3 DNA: TGCAGTGCTAGATTCGGACTAGCGGGGGTTGGGGATACGCAGTATTTT. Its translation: CSARFGLAGVGDTQYF.

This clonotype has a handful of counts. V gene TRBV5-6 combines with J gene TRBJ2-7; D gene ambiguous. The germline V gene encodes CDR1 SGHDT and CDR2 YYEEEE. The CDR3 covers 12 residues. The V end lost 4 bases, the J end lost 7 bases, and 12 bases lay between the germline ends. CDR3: CASSPISGEQYF. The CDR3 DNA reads TGTGCCAGCAGCCCTATCAGTGGGGAGCAGTACTTC.

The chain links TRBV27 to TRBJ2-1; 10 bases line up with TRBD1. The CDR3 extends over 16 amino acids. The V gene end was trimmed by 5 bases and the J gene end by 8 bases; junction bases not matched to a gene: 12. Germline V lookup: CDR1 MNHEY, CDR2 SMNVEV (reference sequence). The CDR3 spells CASSARTGQGRYEQFF. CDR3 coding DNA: TGTGCCAGCAGTGCCCGCACGGGACAGGGGCGCTATGAGCAGTTCTTC.